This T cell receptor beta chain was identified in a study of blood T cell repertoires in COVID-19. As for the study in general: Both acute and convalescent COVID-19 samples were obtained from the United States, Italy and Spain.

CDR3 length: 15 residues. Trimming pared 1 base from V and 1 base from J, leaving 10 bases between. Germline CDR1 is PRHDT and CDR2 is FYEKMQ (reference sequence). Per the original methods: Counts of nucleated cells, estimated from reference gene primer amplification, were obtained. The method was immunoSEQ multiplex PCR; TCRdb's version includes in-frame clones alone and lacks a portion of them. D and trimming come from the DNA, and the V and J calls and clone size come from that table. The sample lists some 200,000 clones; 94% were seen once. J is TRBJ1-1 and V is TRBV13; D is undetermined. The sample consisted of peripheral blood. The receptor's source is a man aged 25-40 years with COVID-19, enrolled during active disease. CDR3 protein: CASSLVARTNTEAFF. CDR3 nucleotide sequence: TGTGCCAGCAGCTTAGTGGCAAGAACGAACACTGAAGCTTTCTTT.